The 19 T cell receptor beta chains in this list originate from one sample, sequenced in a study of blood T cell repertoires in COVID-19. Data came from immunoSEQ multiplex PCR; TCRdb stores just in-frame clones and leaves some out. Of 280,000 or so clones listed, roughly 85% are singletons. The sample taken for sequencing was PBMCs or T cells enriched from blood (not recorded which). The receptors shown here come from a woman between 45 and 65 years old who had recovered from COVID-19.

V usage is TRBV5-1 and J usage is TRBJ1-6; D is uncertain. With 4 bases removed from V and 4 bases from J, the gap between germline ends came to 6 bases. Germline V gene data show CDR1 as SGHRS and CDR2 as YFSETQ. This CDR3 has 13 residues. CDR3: CASSQLYNSPLHF. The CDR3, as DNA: TGCGCCAGCAGCCAACTATATAATTCACCCCTCCACTTT.

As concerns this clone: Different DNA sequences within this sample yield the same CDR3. The CDR3 region is CASSYSAGGPYEQYF. DNA for the CDR3: TGTGCCAGCAGTTACTCGGCAGGGGGTCCCTACGAGCAGTACTTC. V gene TRBV6-5 combines with J gene TRBJ2-7; 7 positions agree with TRBD1. The CDR3 loop spans 15 amino acids. Germline CDR1 MNHEY, CDR2 SVGAGI. Trimming at V came to 0 bases and at J to 2 bases, leaving 4 bases not matched to a gene.

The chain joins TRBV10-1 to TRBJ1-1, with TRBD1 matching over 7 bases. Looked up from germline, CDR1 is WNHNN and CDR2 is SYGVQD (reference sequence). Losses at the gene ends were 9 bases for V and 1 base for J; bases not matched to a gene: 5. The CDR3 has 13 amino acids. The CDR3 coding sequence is TGCGCCAGTCGACAGGGAACGAACACTGAAGCTTTCTTT. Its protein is CASRQGTNTEAFF.

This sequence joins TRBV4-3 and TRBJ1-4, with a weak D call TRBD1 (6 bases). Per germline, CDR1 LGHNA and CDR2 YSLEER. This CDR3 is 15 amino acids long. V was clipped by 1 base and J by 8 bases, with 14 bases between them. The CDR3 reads CASSQAGRGGEKLFF. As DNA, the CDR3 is TGCGCCAGCAGCCAAGCTGGAAGGGGGGGAGAAAAACTGTTTTTT.

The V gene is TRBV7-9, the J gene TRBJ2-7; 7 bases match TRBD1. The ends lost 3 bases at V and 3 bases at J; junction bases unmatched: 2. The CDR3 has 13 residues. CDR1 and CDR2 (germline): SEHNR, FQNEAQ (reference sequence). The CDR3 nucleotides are TGTGCCAGCAGCTTCGGGACAGTCTACGAGCAGTACTTC. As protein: CASSFGTVYEQYF.

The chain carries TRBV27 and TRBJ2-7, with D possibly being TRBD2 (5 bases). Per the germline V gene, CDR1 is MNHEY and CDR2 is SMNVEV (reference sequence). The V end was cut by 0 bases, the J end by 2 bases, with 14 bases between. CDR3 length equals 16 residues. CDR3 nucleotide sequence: TGTGCCAGCAGTTTATCGTGGGGAGCCCGTACCTACGAGCAGTACTTC. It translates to CASSLSWGARTYEQYF.

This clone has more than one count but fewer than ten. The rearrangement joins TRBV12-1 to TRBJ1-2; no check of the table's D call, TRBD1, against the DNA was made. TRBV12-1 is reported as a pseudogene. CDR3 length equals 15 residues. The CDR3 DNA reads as TGTGCCAGCAGCTCGGCGGACAGGGTAAACTATGGCTACACCTTC. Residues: CASSSADRVNYGYTF.

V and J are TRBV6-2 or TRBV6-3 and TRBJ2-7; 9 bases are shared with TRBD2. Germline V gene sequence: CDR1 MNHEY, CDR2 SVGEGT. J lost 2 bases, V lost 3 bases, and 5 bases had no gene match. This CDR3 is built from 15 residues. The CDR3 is CASSYQLAGAYEQYF. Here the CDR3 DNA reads TGTGCCAGCAGTTATCAGTTAGCGGGAGCCTACGAGCAGTACTTC.

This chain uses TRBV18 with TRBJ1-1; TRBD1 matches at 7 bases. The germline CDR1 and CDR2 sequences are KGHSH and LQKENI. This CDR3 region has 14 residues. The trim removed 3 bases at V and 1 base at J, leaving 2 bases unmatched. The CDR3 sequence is CASSPNRGNTEAFF. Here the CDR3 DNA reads TGTGCCAGCTCACCTAACAGGGGGAACACTGAAGCTTTCTTT.

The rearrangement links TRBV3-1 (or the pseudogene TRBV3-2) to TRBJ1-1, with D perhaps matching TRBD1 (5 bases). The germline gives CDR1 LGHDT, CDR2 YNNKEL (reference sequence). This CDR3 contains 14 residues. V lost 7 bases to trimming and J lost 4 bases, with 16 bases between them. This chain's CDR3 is CASTPPGGGTEAFF. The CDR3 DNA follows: TGTGCCAGCACCCCCCCCGGGGGAGGCACTGAAGCTTTCTTT.

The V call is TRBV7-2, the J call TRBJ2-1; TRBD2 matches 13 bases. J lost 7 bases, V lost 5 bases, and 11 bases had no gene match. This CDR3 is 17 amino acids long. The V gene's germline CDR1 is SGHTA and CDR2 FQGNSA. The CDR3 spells CASSPSTGTSGKNEQFF. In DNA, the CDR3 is TGTGCCAGCAGCCCATCAACCGGGACTAGCGGGAAGAATGAGCAGTTCTTC. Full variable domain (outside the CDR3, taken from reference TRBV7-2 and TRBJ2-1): GAGVSQSPSNKVTEKGKDVELRCDPISGHTALYWYRQSLGQGLEFLIYFQGNSAPDKSGLPSDRFSAERTGGSVSTLTIQRTQQEDSAVYLCASSPSTGTSGKNEQFFGPGTRLTVL.

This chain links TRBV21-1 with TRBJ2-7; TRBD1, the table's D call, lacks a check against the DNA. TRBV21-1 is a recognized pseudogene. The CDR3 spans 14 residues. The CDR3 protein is CASSKVQASYEQYF. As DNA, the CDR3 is TGTGCCAGCAGCAAAGTTCAGGCATCCTACGAGCAGTACTTC.

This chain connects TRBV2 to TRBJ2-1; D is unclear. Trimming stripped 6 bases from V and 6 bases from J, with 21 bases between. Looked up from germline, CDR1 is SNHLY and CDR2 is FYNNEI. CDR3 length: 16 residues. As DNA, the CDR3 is TGTGCCAGCAGAGGCCGCGACTTACCCGCGCCCAATGAGCAGTTCTTC. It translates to CASRGRDLPAPNEQFF. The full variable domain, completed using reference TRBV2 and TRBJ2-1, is EPEVTQTPSHQVTQMGQEVILRCVPISNHLYFYWYRQILGQKVEFLVSFYNNEISEKSEIFDDQFSVERPDGSNFTLKIRSTKLEDSAMYFCASRGRDLPAPNEQFFGPGTRLTVL.

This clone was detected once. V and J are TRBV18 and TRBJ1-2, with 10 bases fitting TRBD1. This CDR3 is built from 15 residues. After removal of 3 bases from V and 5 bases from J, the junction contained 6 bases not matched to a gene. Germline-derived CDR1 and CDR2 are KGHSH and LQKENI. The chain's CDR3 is CASSPTGTGVYGYTF. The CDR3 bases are TGTGCCAGCTCACCGACCGGGACAGGGGTTTATGGCTACACCTTC.

In DNA, the CDR3 is TGTGCCAGCAGCTGGGCCCAGAATGAAAAACTGTTTTTT. It is translated as CASSWAQNEKLFF. This chain uses TRBV7-2 with TRBJ1-4; D unresolved. The CDR3 covers 13 residues. The germline V gene has CDR1 SGHTA and CDR2 FQGNSA. V lost 4 bases, J lost 5 bases, and 8 bases lay in between.

The CDR3 protein is CASSYGAGGGETQYF. The CDR3 DNA sequence: TGTGCCAGCAGTTATGGGGCAGGGGGAGGTGAGACCCAGTACTTC. This chain links TRBV6-5 with TRBJ2-5; TRBD1 might be the D (7 bases). V was cut by 3 bases and J by 5 bases, with 16 bases left in between. CDR1 is MNHEY and CDR2 is SVGAGI in the germline V gene. This CDR3 comprises 15 residues.

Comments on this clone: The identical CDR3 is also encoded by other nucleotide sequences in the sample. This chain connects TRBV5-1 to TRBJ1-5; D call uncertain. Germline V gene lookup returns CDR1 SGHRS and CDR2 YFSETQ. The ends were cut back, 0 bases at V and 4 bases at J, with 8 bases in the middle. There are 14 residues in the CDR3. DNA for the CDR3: TGCGCCAGCAGCTTGGACGGGTCAAATCAGCCCCAGCATTTT. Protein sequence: CASSLDGSNQPQHF. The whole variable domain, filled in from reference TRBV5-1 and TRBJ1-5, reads KAGVTQTPRYLIKTRGQQVTLSCSPISGHRSVSWYQQTPGQGLQFLFEYFSETQRNKGNFPGRFSGRQFSNSRSEMNVSTLELGDSALYLCASSLDGSNQPQHFGDGTRLSIL.

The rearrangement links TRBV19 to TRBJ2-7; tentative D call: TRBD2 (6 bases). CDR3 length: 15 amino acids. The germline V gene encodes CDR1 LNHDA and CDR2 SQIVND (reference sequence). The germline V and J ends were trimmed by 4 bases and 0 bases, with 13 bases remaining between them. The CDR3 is CASSNIGSRSYEQYF. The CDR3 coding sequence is TGTGCCAGTAGTAACATCGGGAGTCGCTCCTACGAGCAGTACTTC.

The CDR3 reads CAIPSPNTGELFF. CDR3 sequence (DNA): TGTGCCATCCCGAGCCCGAACACCGGGGAGCTGTTTTTT. The chain recombines TRBV7-8 with TRBJ2-2; D ambiguous. The V end lost 10 bases, the J end lost 0 bases, and 9 bases lay between the germline ends. This CDR3 has 13 residues. CDR1 and CDR2 (germline): SGHVS, FQNEAQ.